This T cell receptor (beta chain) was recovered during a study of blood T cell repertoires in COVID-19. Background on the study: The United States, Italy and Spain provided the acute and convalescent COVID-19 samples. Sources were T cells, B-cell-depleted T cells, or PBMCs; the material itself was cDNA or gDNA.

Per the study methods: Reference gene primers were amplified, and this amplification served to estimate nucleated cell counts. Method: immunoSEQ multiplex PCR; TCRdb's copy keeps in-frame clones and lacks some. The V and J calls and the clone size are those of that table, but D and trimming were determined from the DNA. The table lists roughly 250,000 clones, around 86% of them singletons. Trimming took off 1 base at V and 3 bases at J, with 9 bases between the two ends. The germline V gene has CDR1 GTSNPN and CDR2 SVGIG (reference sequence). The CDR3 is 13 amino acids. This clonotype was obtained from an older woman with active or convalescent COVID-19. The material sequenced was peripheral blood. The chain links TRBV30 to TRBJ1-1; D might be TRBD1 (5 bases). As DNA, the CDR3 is TGTGCCTGGAGTGCTCAAGGGGACACTGAAGCTTTCTTT. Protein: CAWSAQGDTEAFF.